This TCR beta chain is drawn from a study of cytomegalovirus exposure and HLA in healthy donors. The table lists this clone with a few counts. The antigen remains unidentified. Study-level findings and limits: Analysis was carried out at a later point, and it linked a missense DCLRE1C variant to TCR beta V- and J-gene trimming. Researchers reported in a later analysis that common viral pathogens appeared linked to several top clusters.

Primers included in the PCR were 60 Vbeta and 13 Jbeta primers. Clones were read by immunoSEQ multiplex PCR, and TCRdb kept only the in-frame ones, dropping some. The data contain some 150,000 clones, around 74% of them seen just once; the ten biggest clones take up approximately 2.8%. Between the trimmed V and J ends, which lost 4 bases and 3 bases, there was a span of 20 bases. CDR1 MDHEN and CDR2 SYDVKM come from the germline V gene. There are 17 residues in the CDR3. This TCR came from a man younger than 30 in good health and CMV-seronegative. The chain couples TRBV28 to TRBJ2-3; maybe TRBD1 (6 bases). Sequencing was carried out using PBMCs. This CDR3 reads CASSSVRLGAGTDTQYF. The CDR3 coding sequence is TGTGCCAGCAGTTCAGTACGGCTGGGGGCAGGTACAGATACGCAGTATTTT.